The TCR beta chain under discussion was sequenced for a study of identical twins. Notes on the study in general: Twins' surplus sharing was weaker for beta out-of-frame sequences.

The donors were all healthy and Caucasian. Between the trimmed V and J ends, which lost 6 bases and 1 base, there was a span of 12 bases. CDR3 size: 14 residues. This clonotype was observed many times. Its matching antigen is unknown. TCRdb re-derived calls from the 5' RACE reads in MiXCR, one entry per CDR3 protein. This sample carries roughly 250,000 distinct CDR3 sequences, 5.5% to 7% of them seen once, and the ten largest clones take approximately 3.7%. These sequences were also reported in another study, on yellow fever vaccine responses in identical twins. As that study records: Vaccine T cell responses of twins reportedly seemed partly convergent and partly personalized.

The sequence was obtained from a woman aged 18-30 years in good health. The sequencing sample was made of memory (CD45RO+) T cells sorted from blood. The chain is built from TRBV12-3 or TRBV12-4 and TRBJ1-1; D perhaps matches TRBD1 (6 bases). CDR3 residues: CASRTGTQNTEAFF. As DNA, the CDR3 is TGTGCCAGCAGAACCGGGACACAGAACACTGAAGCTTTCTTT.